This T cell receptor beta chain emerged from a study of CD8 T cells in Susac syndrome. In the study overall: Susac syndrome patients were untreated, on corticosteroids with some adding intravenous immunoglobulin, or on intravenous immunoglobulin only.

cDNA came from about 0.5 to 1 ug RNA primed by random hexamers. The CDR3 of TCR beta was amplified by immunoSEQ multiplex PCR across 54 Vbeta and 13 Jbeta. MiXCR was run by TCRdb on the immunoSEQ multiplex PCR reads, yielding one entry per CDR3 protein. The sample records about 110,000 distinct CDR3 sequences, 94% being singletons. Patients having Susac syndrome satisfied recently defined diagnostic criteria for definite or probable disease. The CDR3 runs to 12 residues. V lost 2 bases, J lost 5 bases, and 5 bases lay in between. The clonotype comes from a human donor with Susac syndrome. This sequence joins TRBV12-3 or TRBV12-4 and TRBJ2-3; the D is unclear. The sequenced sample was CD8+ T cells from PBMCs. This chain's CDR3 is CASSLRVDTQYF. In nucleotides, the CDR3 is TGTGCCAGCAGTTTAAGGGTAGATACGCAGTATTTT.